These 11 T cell receptor beta chains were sequenced from one sample in a study of cytomegalovirus exposure and HLA in healthy donors. It was with 60 Vbeta and 13 Jbeta primers that the PCR ran. Clones were read by immunoSEQ multiplex PCR, and TCRdb kept only the in-frame ones, dropping some. The table lists roughly 190,000 clones, 75% to 85% of them singletons. Specimen: PBMCs. These TCRs come from a woman aged 18-30 years in good health and CMV-seronegative.

V usage is TRBV27 and J usage is TRBJ2-1; TRBD2 matches 10 bases. Trimming removed 2 bases from V and 3 bases from J; junction bases left unmatched: 4. Per the germline V gene, CDR1 is MNHEY and CDR2 is SMNVEV (reference sequence). CDR3 length equals 16 residues. CDR3 coding DNA: TGTGCCAGCAGTTTAGGAGTAGCGGGGGGCTACAATGAGCAGTTCTTC. It specifies CASSLGVAGGYNEQFF.

The chain is built from TRBV2 and TRBJ1-2; 7 nucleotides align to TRBD1. This CDR3 is built from 15 residues. CDR1 is SNHLY and CDR2 is FYNNEI in the germline V gene. Trimming at V came to 0 bases and at J to 8 bases, leaving 9 bases not matched to a gene. CDR3 sequence (DNA): TGTGCCAGCAGTGAAGCGAGCAGGGGGATGAGGGGCTACACCTTC. This sequence encodes CASSEASRGMRGYTF.

The chain combines TRBV5-1 with TRBJ2-2; 7 nucleotides agree with TRBD1. Germline values: CDR1 SGHRS, CDR2 YFSETQ. The CDR3 runs 15 residues. The V segment lost 0 bases and the J segment 4 bases; nucleotides outside the gene matches: 3. CDR3 residues: CASSLATGLTGELFF. CDR3 in DNA: TGCGCCAGCAGCTTGGCGACAGGGCTCACCGGGGAGCTGTTTTTT.

This clone was seen once. This rearrangement joins TRBV10-3 to TRBJ1-6; no firm D call. Germline V CDR1 and CDR2: ENHRY, SYGVKD. With 3 bases removed from V and 7 bases from J, the gap between germline ends came to 4 bases. The CDR3 runs to 12 residues. The DNA of the CDR3 is TGTGCCATCAGTGACAGAAATTCACCCCTCCACTTT. Translating it yields CAISDRNSPLHF.

The chain uses TRBV12-5 and TRBJ1-1; possible D gene TRBD1, 5 bases. The CDR3 is 13 amino acids. V dropped 6 bases and J dropped 2 bases, with 10 bases sitting between them. Germline values: CDR1 LGHNT, CDR2 FRNRAP. CDR3 in DNA: TGTGCTAGTGGCCAGGACAAAAACACTGAAGCTTTCTTT. This codes for CASGQDKNTEAFF.

The V gene is TRBV18, the J gene TRBJ1-2, with a possible D match to TRBD1 (6 bases). Germline V gene data show CDR1 as KGHSH and CDR2 as LQKENI. Trimming stripped 3 bases from V and 4 bases from J, with 12 bases between. The CDR3 consists of 14 residues. The CDR3 protein is CASSPEGTPYGYTF. The CDR3 coding sequence is TGTGCCAGCTCACCTGAAGGGACACCCTATGGCTACACCTTC.

The rearrangement links TRBV9 to TRBJ2-1; 10 bases line up with TRBD2. Germline CDR1 SGDLS, CDR2 YYNGEE. The CDR3 contains 17 residues. V lost 6 bases to trimming and J lost 7 bases; unmatched junction nucleotides: 16. DNA of the CDR3: TGTGCCAGCACCAAAAGAGGGCTAGCGGGAGAACCAAATGAGCAGTTCTTC. Protein product: CASTKRGLAGEPNEQFF. The full variable domain, with the rest looked up from reference TRBV9 and TRBJ2-1, is DSGVTQTPKHLITATGQRVTLRCSPRSGDLSVYWYQQSLDQGLQFLIQYYNGEERAKGNILERFSAQQFPDLHSELNLSSLELGDSALYFCASTKRGLAGEPNEQFFGPGTRLTVL.

The CDR3 region is CASSLEGTGGLEQYF. Written as DNA, the CDR3 is TGTGCCAGCAGCTTAGAAGGGACAGGGGGCCTCGAGCAGTACTTC. This chain uses TRBV7-2 with TRBJ2-7; 12 bases map to TRBD1. The CDR3 contains 15 residues. J gave up 6 bases and V 1 base, and 4 bases lay outside the gene matches. Germline V gene sequence: CDR1 SGHTA, CDR2 FQGNSA.

The chain carries TRBV5-1 and TRBJ2-2; D remains ambiguous. Per the germline V gene, CDR1 is SGHRS and CDR2 is YFSETQ. Trimming stripped 0 bases from V and 4 bases from J, with 13 bases between. The CDR3 contains 16 residues. This CDR3 reads CASSLGYRPSTGELFF. CDR3 coding DNA: TGCGCCAGCAGCTTGGGTTACAGACCGAGCACCGGGGAGCTGTTTTTT.

The chain joins TRBV6-5 to TRBJ2-7, with TRBD2 matching 9 bases. After removal of 2 bases from V and 0 bases from J, the junction contained 2 bases not matched to a gene. There are 15 residues in the CDR3. Germline V gene data show CDR1 as MNHEY and CDR2 as SVGAGI. This chain's CDR3 is CASSYVSGSSYEQYF. The CDR3 nucleotides are TGTGCCAGCAGTTACGTTAGCGGGAGCTCCTACGAGCAGTACTTC.

The rearrangement links TRBV30 to TRBJ2-5; 10 bases agree with TRBD2. This CDR3 spans 15 amino acids. The ends lost 3 bases at V and 5 bases at J; junction bases unmatched: 9. CDR1 and CDR2 (germline): GTSNPN, SVGIG (reference sequence). CDR3 protein: CAWSTLAGLGETQYF. Written as DNA, the CDR3 is TGTGCCTGGAGCACACTAGCGGGACTGGGTGAGACCCAGTACTTC.